Given below is one T cell receptor (beta chain) in context. The target antigen is unknown. Libraries were prepared by immunoSEQ multiplex PCR; TCRdb keeps only in-frame clonotypes and omits some of them. Of 20,000 to 25,000 clones detected, 75% to 95% appear once; the ten largest clones hold nearly 60%. This sample is part of a study of OX40 agonist ivuxolimab in advanced cancers. Study-wide results and caveats: In the 0.1 to 3.0 mg/kg range, CD4+ and CD8+ blood T cells had expanded clonally by week 6. Those patients achieving a partial response at 0.1-3.0 mg/kg showed among the lowest clonal expansion.

Per germline, CDR1 SNHLY and CDR2 FYNNEI. This CDR3 comprises 14 residues. The V and J ends lost 3 bases and 2 bases respectively, with 9 bases between them. This sequence originates from an adult with an advanced solid tumor such as melanoma, head and neck, liver or kidney cancer. The source material was CD4+ or CD8+ T cells sorted from blood, sampled in a trial of the OX40 agonist ivuxolimab. J is TRBJ2-3 and V is TRBV2; D is unclear. CDR3 protein: CASSEEPATDTQYF. CDR3 nucleotide sequence: TGTGCCAGCAGTGAGGAGCCAGCCACAGATACGCAGTATTTT.